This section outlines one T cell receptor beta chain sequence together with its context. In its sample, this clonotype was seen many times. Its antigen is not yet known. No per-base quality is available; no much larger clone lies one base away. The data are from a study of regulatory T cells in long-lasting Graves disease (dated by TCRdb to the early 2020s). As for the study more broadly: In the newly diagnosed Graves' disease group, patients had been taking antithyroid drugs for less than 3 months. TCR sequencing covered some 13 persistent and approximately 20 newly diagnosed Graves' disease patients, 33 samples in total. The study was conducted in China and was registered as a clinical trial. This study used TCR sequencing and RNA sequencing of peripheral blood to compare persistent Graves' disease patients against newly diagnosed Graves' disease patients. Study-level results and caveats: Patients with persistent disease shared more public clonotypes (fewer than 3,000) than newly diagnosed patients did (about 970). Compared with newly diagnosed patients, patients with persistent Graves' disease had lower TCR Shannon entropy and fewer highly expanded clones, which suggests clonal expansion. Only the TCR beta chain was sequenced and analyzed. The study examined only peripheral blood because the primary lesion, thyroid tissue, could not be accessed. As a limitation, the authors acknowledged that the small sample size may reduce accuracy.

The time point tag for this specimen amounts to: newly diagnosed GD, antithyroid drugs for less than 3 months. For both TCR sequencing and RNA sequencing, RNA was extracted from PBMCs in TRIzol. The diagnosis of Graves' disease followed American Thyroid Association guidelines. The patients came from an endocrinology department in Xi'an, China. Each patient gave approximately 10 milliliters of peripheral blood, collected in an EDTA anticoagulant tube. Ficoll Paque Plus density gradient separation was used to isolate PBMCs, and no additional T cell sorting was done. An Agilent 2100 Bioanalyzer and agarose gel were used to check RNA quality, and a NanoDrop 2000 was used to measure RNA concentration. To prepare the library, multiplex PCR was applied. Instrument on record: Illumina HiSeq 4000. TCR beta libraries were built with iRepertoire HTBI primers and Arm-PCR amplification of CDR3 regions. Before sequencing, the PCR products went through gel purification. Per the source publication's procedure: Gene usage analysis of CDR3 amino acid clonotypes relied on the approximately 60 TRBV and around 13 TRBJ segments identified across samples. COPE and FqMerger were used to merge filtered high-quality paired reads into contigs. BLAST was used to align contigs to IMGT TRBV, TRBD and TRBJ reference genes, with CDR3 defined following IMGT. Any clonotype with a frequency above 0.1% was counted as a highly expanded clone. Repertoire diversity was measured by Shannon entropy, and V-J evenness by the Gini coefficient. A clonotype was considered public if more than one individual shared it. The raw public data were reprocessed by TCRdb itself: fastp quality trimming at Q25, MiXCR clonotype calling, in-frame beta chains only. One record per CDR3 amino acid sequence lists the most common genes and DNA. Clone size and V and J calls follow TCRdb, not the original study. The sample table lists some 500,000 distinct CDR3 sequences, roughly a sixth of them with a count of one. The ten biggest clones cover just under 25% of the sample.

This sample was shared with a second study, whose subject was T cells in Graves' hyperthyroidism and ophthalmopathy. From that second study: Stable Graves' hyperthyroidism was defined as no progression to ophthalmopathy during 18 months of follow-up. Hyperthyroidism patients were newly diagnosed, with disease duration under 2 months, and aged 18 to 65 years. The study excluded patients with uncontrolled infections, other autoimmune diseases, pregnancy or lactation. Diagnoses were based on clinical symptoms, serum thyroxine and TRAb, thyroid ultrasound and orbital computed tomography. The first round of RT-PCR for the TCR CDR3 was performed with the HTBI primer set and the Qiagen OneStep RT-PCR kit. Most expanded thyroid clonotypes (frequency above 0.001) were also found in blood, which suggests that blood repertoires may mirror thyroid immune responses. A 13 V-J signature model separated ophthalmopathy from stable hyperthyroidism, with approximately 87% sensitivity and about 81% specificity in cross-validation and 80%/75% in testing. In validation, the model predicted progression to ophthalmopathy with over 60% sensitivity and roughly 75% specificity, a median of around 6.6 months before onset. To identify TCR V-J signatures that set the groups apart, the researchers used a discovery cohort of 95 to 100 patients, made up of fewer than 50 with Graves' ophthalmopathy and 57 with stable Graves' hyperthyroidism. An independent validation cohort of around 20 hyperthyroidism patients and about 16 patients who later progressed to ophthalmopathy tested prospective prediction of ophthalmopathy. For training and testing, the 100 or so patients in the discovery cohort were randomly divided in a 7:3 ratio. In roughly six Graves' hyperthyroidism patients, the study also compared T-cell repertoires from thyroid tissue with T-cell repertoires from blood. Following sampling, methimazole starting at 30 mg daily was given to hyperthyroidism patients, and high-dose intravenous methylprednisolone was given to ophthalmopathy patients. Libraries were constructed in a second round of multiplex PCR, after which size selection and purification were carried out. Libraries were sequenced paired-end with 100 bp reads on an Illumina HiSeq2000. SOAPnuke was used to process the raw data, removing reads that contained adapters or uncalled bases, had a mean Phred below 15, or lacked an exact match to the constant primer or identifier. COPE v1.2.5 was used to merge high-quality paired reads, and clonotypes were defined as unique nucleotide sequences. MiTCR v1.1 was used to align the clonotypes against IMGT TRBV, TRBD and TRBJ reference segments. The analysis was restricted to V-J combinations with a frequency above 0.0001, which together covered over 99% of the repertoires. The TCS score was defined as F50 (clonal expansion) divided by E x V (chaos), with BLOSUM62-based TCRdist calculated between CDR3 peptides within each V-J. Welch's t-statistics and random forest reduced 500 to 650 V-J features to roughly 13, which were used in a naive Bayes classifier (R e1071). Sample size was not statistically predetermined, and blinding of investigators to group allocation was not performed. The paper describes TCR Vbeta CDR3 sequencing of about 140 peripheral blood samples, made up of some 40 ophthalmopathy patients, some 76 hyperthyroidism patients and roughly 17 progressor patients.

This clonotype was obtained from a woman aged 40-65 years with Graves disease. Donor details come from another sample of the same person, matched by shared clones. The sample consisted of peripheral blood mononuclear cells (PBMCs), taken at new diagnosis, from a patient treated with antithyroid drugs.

The nucleotide sequence reads as follows: TGTGCCAGCAGTTCCCGGAGGGGCTATGGCTACACCTTC. Its protein product is CASSSRRGYGYTF. The chain couples TRBV12-3 or TRBV12-4 to TRBJ1-2; TRBD1 is perhaps the D gene, given 5 matching bases. A distance of 10 bases separates the germline ends of V and J, which lose 4 bases and 4 bases respectively. Inclusive of the bounding cysteine and phenylalanine, the CDR3 is 13 residues long. Kept here is only the CDR3 DNA, which spans 39 bases and is read in frame from base 1.